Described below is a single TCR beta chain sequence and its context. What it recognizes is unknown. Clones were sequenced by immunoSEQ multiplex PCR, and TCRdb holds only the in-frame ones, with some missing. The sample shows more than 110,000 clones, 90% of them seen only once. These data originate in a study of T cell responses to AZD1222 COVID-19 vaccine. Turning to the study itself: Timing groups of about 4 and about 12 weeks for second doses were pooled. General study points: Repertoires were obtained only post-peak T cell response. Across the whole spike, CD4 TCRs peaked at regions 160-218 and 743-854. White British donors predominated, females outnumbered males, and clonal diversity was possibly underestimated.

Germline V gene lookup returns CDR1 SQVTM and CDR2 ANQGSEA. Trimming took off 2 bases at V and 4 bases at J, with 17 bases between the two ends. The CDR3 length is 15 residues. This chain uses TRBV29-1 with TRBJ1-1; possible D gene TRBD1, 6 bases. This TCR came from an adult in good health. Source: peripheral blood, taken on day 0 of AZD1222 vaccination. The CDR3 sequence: CSVENPGGAGTEAFF. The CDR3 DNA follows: TGCAGCGTTGAAAACCCTGGGGGGGCCGGCACTGAAGCTTTCTTT. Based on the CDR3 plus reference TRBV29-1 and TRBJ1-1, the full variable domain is SAVISQKPSRDICQRGTSLTIQCQVDSQVTMMFWYRQQPGQSLTLIATANQGSEATYESGFVIDKFPISRPNLTFSTLTVSNMSPEDSSIYLCSVENPGGAGTEAFFGQGTRLTVV.